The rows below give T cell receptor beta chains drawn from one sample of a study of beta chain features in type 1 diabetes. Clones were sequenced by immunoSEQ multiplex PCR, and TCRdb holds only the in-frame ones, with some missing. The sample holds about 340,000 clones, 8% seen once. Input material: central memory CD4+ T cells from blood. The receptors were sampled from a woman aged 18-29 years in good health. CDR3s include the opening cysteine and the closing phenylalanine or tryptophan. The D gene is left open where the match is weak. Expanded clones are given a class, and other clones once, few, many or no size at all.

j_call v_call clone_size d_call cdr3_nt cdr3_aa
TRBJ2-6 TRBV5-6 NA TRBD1 TGTGCCAGCAGCTTGATGGTACAGGGGAACTCTGGGGCCAACGTCCTGACTTTC CASSLMVQGNSGANVLTF
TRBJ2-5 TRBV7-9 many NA TGTGCCAGCAGGACCAGGGGACCGGAGACCCAGTACTTC CASRTRGPETQYF
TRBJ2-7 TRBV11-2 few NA TGTGCCAGCAGCTTAGAGTCGGGGGCCGAGCAGTACTTC CASSLESGAEQYF
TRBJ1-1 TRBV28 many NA TGTGCCAGCAGTTGGCTTCCCACAACTGAAGCTTTCTTT CASSWLPTTEAFF
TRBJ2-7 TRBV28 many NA TGTGCCAGCAGTTTAACGTCGGCGGCCGTCTACGAGCAGTACTTC CASSLTSAAVYEQYF
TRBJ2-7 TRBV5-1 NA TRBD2 TGCGCCAGCAGCTTGGTTAGTGGGAGGGGATACGAGCAGTACTTC CASSLVSGRGYEQYF
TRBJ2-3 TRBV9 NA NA TGTGCCAGCAGCGTAAGCGGGTCTAGCACAGATACGCAGTATTTT CASSVSGSSTDTQYF
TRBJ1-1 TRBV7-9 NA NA TGTGCCAGCCGAAATCATGGGCCGGATGAAGCTTTCTTT CASRNHGPDEAFF
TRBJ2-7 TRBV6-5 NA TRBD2 TGTGCCAGCAGTTCCTCTGGGACTAGCGGAAAATACGAGCAGTACTTC CASSSSGTSGKYEQYF
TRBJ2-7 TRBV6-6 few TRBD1 TGTGCCAGCAGTCGGGACAGGGGTTCCTACGAGCAGTACTTC CASSRDRGSYEQYF
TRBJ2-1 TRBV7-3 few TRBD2 TGTGCCAGCAGCGGACTAGCGGGAGGTGATAGGTCCTACAATGAGCAGTTCTTC CASSGLAGGDRSYNEQFF
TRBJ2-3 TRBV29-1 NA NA TGCAGCGTTGAAGTTCGACTAGGTTCTTCCACAGATACGCAGTATTTT CSVEVRLGSSTDTQYF
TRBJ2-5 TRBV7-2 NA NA TGTGCCAGCAGCTCTCCGTTCCAGACCCAGTACTTC CASSSPFQTQYF
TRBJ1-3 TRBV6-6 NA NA TGTGCCAGCAGGGACACCTACTCTGGAAACACCATATATTTT CASRDTYSGNTIYF
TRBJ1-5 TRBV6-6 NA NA TGTGCCAGCAGTTGGGGGAGCAATCAGCCCCAGCATTTT CASSWGSNQPQHF
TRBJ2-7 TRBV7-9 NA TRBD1 TGTGCCAGCAGTGAACAGGGGAGAACTTACGAGCAGTACTTC CASSEQGRTYEQYF
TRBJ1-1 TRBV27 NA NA TGTGCCAGCAGTTTCCACGGAACAGGGACGGACACTGAAGCTTTCTTT CASSFHGTGTDTEAFF
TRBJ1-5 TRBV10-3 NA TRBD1 TGTGCCATACAGGGGGCGAAGGAGGGTCAGCCCCAGCATTTT CAIQGAKEGQPQHF
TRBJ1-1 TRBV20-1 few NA TGCAGTGCTAGTCGGAACACTGAAGCTTTCTTT CSASRNTEAFF
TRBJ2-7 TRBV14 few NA TGTGCCAGCAGCCTCGGGGACTACGAGCAGTACTTC CASSLGDYEQYF
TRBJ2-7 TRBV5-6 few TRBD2 TGTGCCAGCAGCCCCACGGGACTAGCGGGAAAGCAGTACGAGCAGTACTTC CASSPTGLAGKQYEQYF
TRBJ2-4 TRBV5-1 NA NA TGTGCCAGCAGCTTCGGGTCTGCGAGAAACATTCAGTACTTC CASSFGSARNIQYF
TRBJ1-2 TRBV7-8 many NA TGTGCCAGCAGCTATTCCGAGATTAACTATGGCTACACCTTC CASSYSEINYGYTF
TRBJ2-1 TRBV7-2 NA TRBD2 TGTGCCAGCAGCTTAGATCGCCTAGCGGGAGTGGAGCAGTTCTTC CASSLDRLAGVEQFF
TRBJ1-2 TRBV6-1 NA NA TGTGCCAGCAGTGAGGACAGCTATGGCTACACCTTC CASSEDSYGYTF
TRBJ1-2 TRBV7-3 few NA TGTGCCAGCAGCCCTCGGACCACTAACTATGGCTACACCTTC CASSPRTTNYGYTF
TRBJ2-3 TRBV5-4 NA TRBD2 TGTGCCAGCAGCTTAGGGACTAGACGCACAGATACGCAGTATTTT CASSLGTRRTDTQYF
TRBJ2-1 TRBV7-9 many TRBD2 TGTGCCAGCAGATCGGGGGGCCAGCGGGGGAAGAGCTCCTACAATGAGCAGTTCTTC CASRSGGQRGKSSYNEQFF
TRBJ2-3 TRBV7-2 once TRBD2 TGTGCCAGCAGCCCCGGACTAGCGGGGTTCACAGATACGCAGTATTTT CASSPGLAGFTDTQYF
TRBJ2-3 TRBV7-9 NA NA TGTGCCAGCAGCTCGGGGTATGGAGATACGCAGTATTTT CASSSGYGDTQYF
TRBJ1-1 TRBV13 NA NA TGTGCCAGCCTAAAGCTAGGAGTCACTGAAGCTTTCTTT CASLKLGVTEAFF
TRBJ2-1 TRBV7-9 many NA TGTGCCAGCAGCTTAAACCAAGGGAATGAGCAGTTCTTC CASSLNQGNEQFF
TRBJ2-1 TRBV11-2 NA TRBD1 TGTGCCAGCAGACGTTTCATAAGAAGACAGGGTAGGGGAATGGATGAGCAGTTCTTC CASRRFIRRQGRGMDEQFF
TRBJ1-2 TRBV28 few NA TGTGCCAGCAGCGAGTTCTCGGGGGGCTACACCTTC CASSEFSGGYTF
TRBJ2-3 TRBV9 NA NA TGTGCCAGCAGCTCGCCCCAAAGAGATACGCAGTATTTT CASSSPQRDTQYF
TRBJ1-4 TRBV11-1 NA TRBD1 TGTGCCAGCAGCGGCGGGACAGGGGGCAGTGAAAAACTGTTTTTT CASSGGTGGSEKLFF
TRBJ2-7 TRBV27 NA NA TGTGCCAGCAGTTTAGGCCTAGGCTCCTACGAGCAGTACTTC CASSLGLGSYEQYF
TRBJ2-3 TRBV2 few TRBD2 TGTGCCAGCCGGCGGGAGAGGGCAGATACGCAGTATTTT CASRRERADTQYF
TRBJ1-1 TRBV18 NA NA TGTGCCAGCTCACCGGGCCCCAGGGGGAACACTGAAGCTTTCTTT CASSPGPRGNTEAFF
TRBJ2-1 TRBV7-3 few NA TGTGCCAGCAGCTTCTCAGGGGCCTACAATGAGCAGTTCTTC CASSFSGAYNEQFF
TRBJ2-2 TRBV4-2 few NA TGTGCCAGCAGCCAAGAAAGGGACCTATCCATCGGGGAGCTGTTTTTT CASSQERDLSIGELFF
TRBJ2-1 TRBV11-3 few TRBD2 TGTGCCAGCAGCTCCGGACTAGCGGGCGATTACAATGAGCAGTTCTTC CASSSGLAGDYNEQFF
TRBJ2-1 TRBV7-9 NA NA TGTGCCAGCAGCCCAAAGGCAGGAGGGCCTTGGAATGAGCAGTTCTTC CASSPKAGGPWNEQFF
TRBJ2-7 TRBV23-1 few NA TGCGCCAGCAGTCGTGGACAGTCCTGCTCCTACGAGCAGTACTTC CASSRGQSCSYEQYF
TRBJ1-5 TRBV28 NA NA TGTGCCAGCAGTTTACAGGTTCGGGGGCCCCAGCATTTT CASSLQVRGPQHF
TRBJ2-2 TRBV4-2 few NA TGTGCCAGCAGCCAATCAACCGCCACGAACACCGGGGAGCTGTTTTTT CASSQSTATNTGELFF
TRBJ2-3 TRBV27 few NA TGTGCCAGCAGCAACGGGCGGGTGATAGCGGGCACAGATACGCAGTATTTT CASSNGRVIAGTDTQYF
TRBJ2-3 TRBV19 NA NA TGTGCCAGTAGTCGGACAATTCCAGATACGCAGTATTTT CASSRTIPDTQYF
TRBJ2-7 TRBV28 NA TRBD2 TGTGCCAGCAGTCGAGCGGGGGTATACGAGCAGTACTTC CASSRAGVYEQYF